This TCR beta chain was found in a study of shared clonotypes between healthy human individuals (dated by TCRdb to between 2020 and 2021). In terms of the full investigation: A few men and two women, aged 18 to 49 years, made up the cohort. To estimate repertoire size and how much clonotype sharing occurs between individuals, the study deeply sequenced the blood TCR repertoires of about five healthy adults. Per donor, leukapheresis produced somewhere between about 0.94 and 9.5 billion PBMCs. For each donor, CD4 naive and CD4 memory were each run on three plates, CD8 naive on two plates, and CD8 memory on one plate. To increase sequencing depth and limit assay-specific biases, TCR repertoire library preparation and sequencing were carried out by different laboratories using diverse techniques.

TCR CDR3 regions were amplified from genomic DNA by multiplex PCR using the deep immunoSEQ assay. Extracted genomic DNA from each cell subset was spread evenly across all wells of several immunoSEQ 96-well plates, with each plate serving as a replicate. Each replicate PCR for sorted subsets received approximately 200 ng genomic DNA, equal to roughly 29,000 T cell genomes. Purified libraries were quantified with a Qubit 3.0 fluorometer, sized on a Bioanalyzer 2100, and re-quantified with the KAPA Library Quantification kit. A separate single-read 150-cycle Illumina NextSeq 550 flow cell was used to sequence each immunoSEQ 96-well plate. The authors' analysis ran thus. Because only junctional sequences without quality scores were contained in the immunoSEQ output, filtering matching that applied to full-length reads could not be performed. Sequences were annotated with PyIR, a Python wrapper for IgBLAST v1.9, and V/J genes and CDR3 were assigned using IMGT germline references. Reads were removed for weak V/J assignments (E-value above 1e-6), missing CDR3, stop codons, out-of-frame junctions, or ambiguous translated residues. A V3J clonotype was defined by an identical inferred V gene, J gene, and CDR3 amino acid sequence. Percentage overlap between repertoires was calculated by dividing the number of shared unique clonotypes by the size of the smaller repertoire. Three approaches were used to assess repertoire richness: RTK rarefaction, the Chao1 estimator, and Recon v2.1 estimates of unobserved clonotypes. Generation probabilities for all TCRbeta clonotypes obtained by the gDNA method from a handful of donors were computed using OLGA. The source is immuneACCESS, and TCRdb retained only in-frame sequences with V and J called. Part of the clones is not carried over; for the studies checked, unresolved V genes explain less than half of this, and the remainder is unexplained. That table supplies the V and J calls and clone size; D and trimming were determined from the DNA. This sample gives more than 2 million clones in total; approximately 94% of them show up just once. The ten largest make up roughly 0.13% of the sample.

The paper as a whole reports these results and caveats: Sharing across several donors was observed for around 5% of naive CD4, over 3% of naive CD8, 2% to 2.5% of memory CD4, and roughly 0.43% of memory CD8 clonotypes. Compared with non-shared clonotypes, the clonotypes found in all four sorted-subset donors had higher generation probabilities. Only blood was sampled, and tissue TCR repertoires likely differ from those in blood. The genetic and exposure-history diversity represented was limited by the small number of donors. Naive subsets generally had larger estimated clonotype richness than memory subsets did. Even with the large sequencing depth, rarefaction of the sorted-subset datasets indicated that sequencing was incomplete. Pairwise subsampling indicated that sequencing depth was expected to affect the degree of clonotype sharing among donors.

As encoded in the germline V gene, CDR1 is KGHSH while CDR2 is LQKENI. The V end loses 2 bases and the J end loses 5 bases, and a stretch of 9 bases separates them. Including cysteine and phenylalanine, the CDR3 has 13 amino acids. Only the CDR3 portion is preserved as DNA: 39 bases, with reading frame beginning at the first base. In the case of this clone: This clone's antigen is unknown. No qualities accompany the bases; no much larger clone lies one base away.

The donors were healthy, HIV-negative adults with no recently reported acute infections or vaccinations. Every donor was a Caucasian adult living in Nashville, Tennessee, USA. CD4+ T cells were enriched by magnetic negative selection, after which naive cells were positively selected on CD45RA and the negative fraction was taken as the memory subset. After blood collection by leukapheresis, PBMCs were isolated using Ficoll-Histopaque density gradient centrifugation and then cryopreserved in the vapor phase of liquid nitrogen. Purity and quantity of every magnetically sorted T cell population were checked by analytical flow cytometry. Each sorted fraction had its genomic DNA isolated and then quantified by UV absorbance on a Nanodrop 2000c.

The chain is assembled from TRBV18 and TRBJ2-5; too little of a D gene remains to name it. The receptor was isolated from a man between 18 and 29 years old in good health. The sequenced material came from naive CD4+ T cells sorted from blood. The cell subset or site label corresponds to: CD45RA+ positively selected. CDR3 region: CASSPGEAETQYF. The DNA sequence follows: TGTGCCAGCTCACCAGGAGAAGCGGAGACCCAGTACTTC.